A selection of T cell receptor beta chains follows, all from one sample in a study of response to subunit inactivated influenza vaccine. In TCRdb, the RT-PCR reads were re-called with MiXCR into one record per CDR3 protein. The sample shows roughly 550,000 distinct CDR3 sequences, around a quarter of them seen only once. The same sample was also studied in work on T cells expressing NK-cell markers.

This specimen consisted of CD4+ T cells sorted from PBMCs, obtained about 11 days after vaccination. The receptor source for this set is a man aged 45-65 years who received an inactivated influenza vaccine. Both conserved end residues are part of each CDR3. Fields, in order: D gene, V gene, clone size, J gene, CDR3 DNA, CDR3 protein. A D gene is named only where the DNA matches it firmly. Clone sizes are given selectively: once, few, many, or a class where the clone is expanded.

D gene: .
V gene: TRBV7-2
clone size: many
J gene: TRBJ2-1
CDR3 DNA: TGTGCCAGCAGCCCCCGGGACTTATACAATGAGCAGTTCTTC
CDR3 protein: CASSPRDLYNEQFF

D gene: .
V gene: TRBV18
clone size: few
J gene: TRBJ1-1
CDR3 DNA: TGTGCCAGCTCACCGAGGCCGGGGAGGGTGAACACTGAAGCTTTCTTT
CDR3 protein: CASSPRPGRVNTEAFF

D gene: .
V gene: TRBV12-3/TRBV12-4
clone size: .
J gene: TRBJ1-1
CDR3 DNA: TGTGCCAGCAGCAAAGGGTCACTGAACACTGAAGCTTTCTTT
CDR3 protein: CASSKGSLNTEAFF

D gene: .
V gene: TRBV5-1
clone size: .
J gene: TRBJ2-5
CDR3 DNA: TGCGCCAGCAGCTTGGCCGGTTGGGAAAAACGGCAAGAGACCCAGTACTTC
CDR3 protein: CASSLAGWEKRQETQYF

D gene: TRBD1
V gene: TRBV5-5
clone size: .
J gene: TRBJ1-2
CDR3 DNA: TGTGCCAGCAGCGGAGGACAGGGGGTAGACTATGGCTACACCTTC
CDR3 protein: CASSGGQGVDYGYTF

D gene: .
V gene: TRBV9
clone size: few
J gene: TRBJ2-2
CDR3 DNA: TGTGCCAGCAGCGTCGAGGGCGGGCGATGGACCGGGGAGCTGTTTTTT
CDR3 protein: CASSVEGGRWTGELFF

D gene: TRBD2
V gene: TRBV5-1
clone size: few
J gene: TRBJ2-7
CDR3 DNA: TGCGCCAGCCATGAAAGCGGGAGTCGGTCCGAGCAGTACTTC
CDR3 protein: CASHESGSRSEQYF

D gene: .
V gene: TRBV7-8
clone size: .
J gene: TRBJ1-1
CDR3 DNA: TGTGCCAGCAGCTTAGAGGACAGCCGAGCTTTCTTT
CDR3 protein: CASSLEDSRAFF

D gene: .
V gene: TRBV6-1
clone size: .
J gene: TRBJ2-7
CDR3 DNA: TGTGCCAGCAGTGATCGCCCCGACATTTTCGAGCAGTACTTC
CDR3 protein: CASSDRPDIFEQYF

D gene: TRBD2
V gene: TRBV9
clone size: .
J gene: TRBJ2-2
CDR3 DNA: TGTGCCAGCAGCGTAGGGCTAGCGGGCGGCACCGGGGAGCTGTTTTTT
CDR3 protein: CASSVGLAGGTGELFF